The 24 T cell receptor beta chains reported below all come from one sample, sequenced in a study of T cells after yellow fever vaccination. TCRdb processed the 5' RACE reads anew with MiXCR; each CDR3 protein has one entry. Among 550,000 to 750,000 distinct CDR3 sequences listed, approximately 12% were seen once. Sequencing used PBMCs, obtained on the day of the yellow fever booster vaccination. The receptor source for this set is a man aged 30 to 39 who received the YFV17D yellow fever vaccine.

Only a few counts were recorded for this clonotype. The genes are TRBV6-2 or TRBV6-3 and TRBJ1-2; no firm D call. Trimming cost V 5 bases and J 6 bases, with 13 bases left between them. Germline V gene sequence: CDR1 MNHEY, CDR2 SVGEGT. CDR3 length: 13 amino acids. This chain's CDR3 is CASSRSTVHGYTF. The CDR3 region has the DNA TGTGCCAGCAGTCGCTCTACTGTTCATGGCTACACCTTC.

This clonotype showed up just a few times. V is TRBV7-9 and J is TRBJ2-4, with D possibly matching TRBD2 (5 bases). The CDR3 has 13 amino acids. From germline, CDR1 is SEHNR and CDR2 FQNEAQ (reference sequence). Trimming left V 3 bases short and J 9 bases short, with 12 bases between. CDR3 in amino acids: CASSFGGRVIQYF. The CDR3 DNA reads TGTGCCAGCAGCTTTGGAGGTCGGGTCATTCAGTACTTC. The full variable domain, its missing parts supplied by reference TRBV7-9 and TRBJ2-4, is DTGVSQNPRHKITKRGQNVTFRCDPISEHNRLYWYRQTLGQGPEFLTYFQNEAQLEKSRLLSDRFSAERPKGSFSTLEIQRTEQGDSAMYLCASSFGGRVIQYFGAGTRLSVL.

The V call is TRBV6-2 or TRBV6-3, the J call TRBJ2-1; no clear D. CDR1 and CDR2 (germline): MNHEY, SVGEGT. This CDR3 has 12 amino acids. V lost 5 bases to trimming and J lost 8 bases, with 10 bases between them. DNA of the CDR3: TGTGCCAGCAGTCGAGGCTCCTATGAGCAGTTCTTC. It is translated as CASSRGSYEQFF.

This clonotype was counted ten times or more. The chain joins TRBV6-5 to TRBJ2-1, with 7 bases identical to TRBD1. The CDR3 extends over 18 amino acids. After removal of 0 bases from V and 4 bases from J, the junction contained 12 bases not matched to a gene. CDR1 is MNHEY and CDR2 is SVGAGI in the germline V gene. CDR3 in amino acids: CASSYSKTGTVAYNEQFF. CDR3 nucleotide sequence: TGTGCCAGCAGTTACTCGAAGACCGGGACAGTGGCATACAATGAGCAGTTCTTC.

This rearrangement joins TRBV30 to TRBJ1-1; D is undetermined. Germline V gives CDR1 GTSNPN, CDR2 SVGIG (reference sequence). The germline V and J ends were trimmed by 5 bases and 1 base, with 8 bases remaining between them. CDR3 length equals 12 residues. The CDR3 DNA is TGTGCCTGGGCGACGAGGAACACTGAAGCTTTCTTT. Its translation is CAWATRNTEAFF.

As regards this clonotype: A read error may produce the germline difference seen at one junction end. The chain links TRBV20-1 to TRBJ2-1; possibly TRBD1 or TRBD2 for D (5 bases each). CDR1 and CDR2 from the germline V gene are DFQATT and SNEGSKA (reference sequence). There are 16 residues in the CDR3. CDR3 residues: CCARGRQLAHYNEQFF. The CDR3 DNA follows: TGCTGTGCTAGAGGGAGACAGCTGGCCCACTACAATGAGCAGTTCTTC.

Written as DNA, the CDR3 is TGTGCCAGCAGCAAAATTAGCGGGAGGATAGACACCGGGGAGCTGTTTTTT. Amino acids: CASSKISGRIDTGELFF. V is TRBV5-6 and J is TRBJ2-2; 10 nucleotides line up with TRBD2. V lost 4 bases and J lost 3; bases outside the gene matches: 9. The CDR3 runs to 17 residues. CDR1 and CDR2 from the germline V gene are SGHDT and YYEEEE.

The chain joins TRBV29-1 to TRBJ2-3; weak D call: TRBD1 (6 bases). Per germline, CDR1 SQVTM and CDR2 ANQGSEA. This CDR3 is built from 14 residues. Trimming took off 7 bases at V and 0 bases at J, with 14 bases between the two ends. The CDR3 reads CSAGGQGSTDTQYF. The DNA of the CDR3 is TGCAGCGCTGGGGGCCAAGGGAGCACAGATACGCAGTATTTT.

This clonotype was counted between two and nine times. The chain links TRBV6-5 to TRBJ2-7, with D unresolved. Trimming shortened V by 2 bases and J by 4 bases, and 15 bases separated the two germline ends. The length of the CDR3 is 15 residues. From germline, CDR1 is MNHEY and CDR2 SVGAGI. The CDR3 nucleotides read TGTGCCAGCAGTTACCTTGGCAGGAGTAGGTACGAGCAGTACTTC. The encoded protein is CASSYLGRSRYEQYF.

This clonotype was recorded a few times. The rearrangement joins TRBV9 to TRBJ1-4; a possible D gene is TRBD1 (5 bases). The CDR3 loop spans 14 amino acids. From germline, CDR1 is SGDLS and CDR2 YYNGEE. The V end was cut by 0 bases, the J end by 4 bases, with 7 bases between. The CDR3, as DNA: TGTGCCAGCAGCGTAGCAGGGAGTAATGAAAAACTGTTTTTT. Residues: CASSVAGSNEKLFF.

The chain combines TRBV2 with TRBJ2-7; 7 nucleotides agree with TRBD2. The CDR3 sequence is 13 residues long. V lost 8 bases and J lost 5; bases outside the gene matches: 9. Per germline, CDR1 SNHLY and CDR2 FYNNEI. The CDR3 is CASGGVGSDEQYF. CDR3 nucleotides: TGTGCCAGCGGGGGGGTGGGGTCGGACGAGCAGTACTTC.

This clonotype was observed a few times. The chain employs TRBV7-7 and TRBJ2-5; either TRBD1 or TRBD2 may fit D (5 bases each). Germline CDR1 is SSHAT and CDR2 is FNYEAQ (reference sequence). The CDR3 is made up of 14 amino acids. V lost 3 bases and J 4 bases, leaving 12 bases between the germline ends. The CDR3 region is CASSFTGTGETQYF. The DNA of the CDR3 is TGTGCCAGCAGCTTCACCGGGACGGGAGAGACCCAGTACTTC.

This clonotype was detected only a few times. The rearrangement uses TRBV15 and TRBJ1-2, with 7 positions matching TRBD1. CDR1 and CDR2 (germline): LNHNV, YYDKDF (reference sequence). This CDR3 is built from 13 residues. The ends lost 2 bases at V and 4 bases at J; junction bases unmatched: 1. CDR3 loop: CATSRRDSYGYTF. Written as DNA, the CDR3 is TGTGCCACCAGCAGACGGGACAGCTATGGCTACACCTTC.

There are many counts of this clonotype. DNA of the CDR3: TGTGCCAGCAGTTTGATTAGATCCTACGAGCAGTACTTC. It specifies CASSLIRSYEQYF. J is TRBJ2-7 and V is TRBV27; D unresolved. With 3 bases removed from V and 1 base from J, the gap between germline ends came to 7 bases. CDR1 and CDR2 (germline): MNHEY, SMNVEV (reference sequence). The CDR3 is 13 residues long.

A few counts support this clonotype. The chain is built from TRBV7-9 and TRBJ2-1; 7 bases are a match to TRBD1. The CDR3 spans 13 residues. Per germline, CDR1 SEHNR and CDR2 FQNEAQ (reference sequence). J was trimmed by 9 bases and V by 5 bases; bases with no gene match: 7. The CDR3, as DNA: TGTGCCAGCAGCCCAGGGGGATTACGTGAGCAGTTCTTC. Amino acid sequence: CASSPGGLREQFF.

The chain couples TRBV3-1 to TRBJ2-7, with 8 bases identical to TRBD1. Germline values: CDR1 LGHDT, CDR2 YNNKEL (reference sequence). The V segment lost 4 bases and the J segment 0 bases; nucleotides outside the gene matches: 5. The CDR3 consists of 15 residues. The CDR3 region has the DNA TGTGCCAGCAGCCGGGGACAGGACCCCTCCTACGAGCAGTACTTC. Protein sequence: CASSRGQDPSYEQYF.

The CDR3 DNA is TGTGCCAGCAGTTACCGAGCATGGGACAGGAGAGGACTAGCGGTTACCTACGAGCAGTACTTC. Protein sequence: CASSYRAWDRRGLAVTYEQYF. J is TRBJ2-7 and V is TRBV6-2 or TRBV6-3; TRBD2 matches at 10 bases. Germline CDR1 MNHEY, CDR2 SVGEGT. V was pared by 2 bases and J by 2 bases, with 21 bases of the junction left unmatched. The CDR3 consists of 21 residues.

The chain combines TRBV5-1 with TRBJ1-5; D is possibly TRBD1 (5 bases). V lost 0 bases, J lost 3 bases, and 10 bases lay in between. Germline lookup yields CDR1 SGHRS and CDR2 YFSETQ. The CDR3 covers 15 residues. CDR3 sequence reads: CASSLAGRANQPQHF. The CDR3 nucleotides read TGCGCCAGCAGCTTGGCAGGGCGCGCCAATCAGCCCCAGCATTTT.

The DNA of the CDR3 is TGTGCCAGCGGCCCGGGGCGCGGGAGGAATGAGCAGTTCTTC. This gives the protein CASGPGRGRNEQFF. The J gene is TRBJ2-1, the V gene TRBV7-9; 8 nucleotides match TRBD2. Trimming cost V 8 bases and J 7 bases; bases outside gene matches: 10. This CDR3 contains 14 residues. From germline, CDR1 is SEHNR and CDR2 FQNEAQ (reference sequence).

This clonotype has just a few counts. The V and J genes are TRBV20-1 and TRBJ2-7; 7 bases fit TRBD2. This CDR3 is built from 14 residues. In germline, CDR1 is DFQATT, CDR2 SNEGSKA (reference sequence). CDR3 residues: CSLLAGVGDYEQYF. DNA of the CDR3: TGCAGCCTACTTGCGGGAGTTGGGGACTACGAGCAGTACTTC.

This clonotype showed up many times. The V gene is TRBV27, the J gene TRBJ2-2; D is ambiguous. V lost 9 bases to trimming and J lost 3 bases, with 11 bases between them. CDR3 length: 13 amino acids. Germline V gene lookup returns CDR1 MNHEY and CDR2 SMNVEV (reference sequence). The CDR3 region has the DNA TGTGCCAGTAGTCCCGACTACACCGGGGAGCTGTTTTTT. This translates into CASSPDYTGELFF.

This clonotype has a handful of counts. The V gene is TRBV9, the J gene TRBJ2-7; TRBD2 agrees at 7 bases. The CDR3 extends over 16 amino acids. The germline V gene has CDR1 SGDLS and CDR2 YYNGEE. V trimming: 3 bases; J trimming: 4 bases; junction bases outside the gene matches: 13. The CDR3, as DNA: TGTGCCAGCAGCGCCTTCAGCGGGGTCGGTCTATACGAGCAGTACTTC. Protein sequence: CASSAFSGVGLYEQYF.

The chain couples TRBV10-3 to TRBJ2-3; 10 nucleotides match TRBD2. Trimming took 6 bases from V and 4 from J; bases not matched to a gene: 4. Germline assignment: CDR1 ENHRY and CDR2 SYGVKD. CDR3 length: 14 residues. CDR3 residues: CAIRQTSGADTQYF. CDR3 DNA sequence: TGTGCCATCAGGCAAACTAGCGGGGCAGATACGCAGTATTTT.

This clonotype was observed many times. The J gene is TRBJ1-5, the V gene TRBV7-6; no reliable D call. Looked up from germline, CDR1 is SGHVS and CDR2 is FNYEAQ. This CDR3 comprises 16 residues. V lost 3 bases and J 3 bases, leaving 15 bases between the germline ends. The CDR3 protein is CASSFGSPSANQPQHF. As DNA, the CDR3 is TGTGCCAGCAGCTTCGGATCCCCCAGCGCCAATCAGCCCCAGCATTTT. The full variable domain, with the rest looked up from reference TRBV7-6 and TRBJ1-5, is GAGVSQSPRYKVTKRGQDVALRCDPISGHVSLYWYRQALGQGPEFLTYFNYEAQQDKSGLPNDRFSAERPEGSISTLTIQRTEQRDSAMYRCASSFGSPSANQPQHFGDGTRLSIL.